The sequence of this TCR beta chain was determined in a study of T cells in Graves' hyperthyroidism and ophthalmopathy. Any patient presenting with uncontrolled infection, other autoimmune disease, pregnancy or lactation was left out. The CDR3 contains 15 residues. The V gene end was trimmed by 3 bases and the J gene end by 8 bases; junction bases not matched to a gene: 9. CDR1 SGHTA and CDR2 FQGNSA come from the germline V gene. Amplification yielded TCR beta CDR3 regions, with RNA transcripts as the source. HTBI primers were the set used in a first-round RT-PCR of the TCR CDR3. In TCRdb, the multiplex PCR reads were re-called with MiXCR into one record per CDR3 protein. There are 500,000 to 650,000 distinct CDR3 sequences in the sample; 17% occur only once, and approximately 15% lies in the top ten.

The receptor comes from a woman under 30 with Graves' ophthalmopathy. The sequenced material came from blood. The chain recombines TRBV7-2 with TRBJ2-1, with 8 bases lining up with TRBD1. The CDR3, as DNA: TGTGCCAGCAGCTTGGGGCAGGGGGCTAGGTATGAGCAGTTCTTC. Its protein is CASSLGQGARYEQFF.